Presented here are 10 T cell receptor beta chains from one specimen sequenced in a study of a mutant IDH1 vaccine in newly diagnosed glioma. Only in-frame clones appear in the TCRdb table, and some are missing; sequencing was by immunoSEQ multiplex PCR. The sample has fewer than 45,000 clones, 81% seen once. Documented time point: week 35, safety follow-up. Each dose delivered 300 ug of mutant IDH1 20-mer peptide subcutaneously with imiquimod. These TCRs are of unknown antigen specificity. The sample here was PBMCs, taken from a glioma patient whose treatment included an IDH1 peptide vaccine. Receptors originate from a woman in her thirties or forties with glioma. Some clones in this sample may be carry-over from other donors' samples.

The chain couples TRBV4-1 to TRBJ1-1; no firm D call. Germline assignment: CDR1 MGHRA and CDR2 YSYEKL. There are 13 residues in the CDR3. The V end lost 1 base, the J end lost 7 bases, and 10 bases lay between the germline ends. The CDR3 protein is CASSQAGDGEAFF. CDR3 in DNA: TGCGCCAGCAGCCAAGCTGGGGATGGTGAAGCTTTCTTT.

The genes are TRBV5-4 and TRBJ2-3; D might be TRBD2 (6 bases). Germline lookup yields CDR1 SGHNT and CDR2 YYREEE (reference sequence). The CDR3 spans 14 residues. V shed 3 bases and J shed 4 bases, with 12 bases lying between them. The CDR3 reads CASSWDSRADTQYF. The DNA for the CDR3 is TGTGCCAGCAGCTGGGACTCGCGCGCAGATACGCAGTATTTT.

The chain is built from TRBV10-3 and TRBJ1-2; perhaps TRBD1 as D (6 bases). The CDR3 spans 12 residues. Trimming stripped 2 bases from V and 10 bases from J, with 11 bases between. CDR1 and CDR2 (germline): ENHRY, SYGVKD. CDR3: CAISEPGQNYTF. The CDR3 nucleotides are TGTGCCATCAGTGAGCCCGGACAGAACTACACCTTC.

V gene TRBV19 combines with J gene TRBJ1-2; D is unclear. The CDR3 contains 15 residues. CDR1 is LNHDA and CDR2 is SQIVND in the germline V gene (reference sequence). V was pared by 7 bases and J by 4 bases, with 19 bases between. CDR3 region: CASNPTVKVTYGYTF. DNA for the CDR3: TGTGCCAGTAACCCCACAGTTAAGGTTACCTATGGCTACACCTTC.

The chain combines TRBV2 with TRBJ1-4; the D gene is possibly TRBD1 (5 bases). The CDR3 runs 13 residues. The V end was cut by 7 bases, the J end by 8 bases, with 14 bases between. Germline CDR1 and CDR2: SNHLY and FYNNEI. CDR3 sequence (DNA): TGTGCCAGCACCCGGGACCGGTCAGAAAAACTGTTTTTT. This sequence encodes CASTRDRSEKLFF.

The CDR3 sequence: CATSRESRVYNEQFF. The CDR3 DNA sequence: TGTGCCACCAGCAGGGAGTCGCGGGTTTACAATGAGCAGTTCTTC. V gene TRBV15 combines with J gene TRBJ2-1; D perhaps matches TRBD2 (5 bases). The ends were cut back, 3 bases at V and 4 bases at J, with 13 bases in the middle. This CDR3 region has 15 residues. Per germline, CDR1 LNHNV and CDR2 YYDKDF (reference sequence).

This clone showed up just once. This chain uses TRBV29-1 with TRBJ2-2; a weak D match, TRBD2 (6 bases). Germline assignment: CDR1 SQVTM and CDR2 ANQGSEA. This CDR3 comprises 14 residues. The ends were cut back, 4 bases at V and 6 bases at J, with 15 bases in the middle. The chain's CDR3 is CSVGEDPPSGELFF. CDR3 bases: TGCAGCGTTGGGGAGGATCCTCCCTCCGGGGAGCTGTTTTTT.

With respect to this clone: At one of its ends the junction is not consistent with the germline gene, which may arise from a read error. The chain uses TRBV7-7 and TRBJ2-1; D call uncertain. CDR3 length: 14 residues. Germline CDR1 SSHAT, CDR2 FNYEAQ (reference sequence). CDR3 residues: CASSLGSSYNEQFF. DNA of the CDR3: TGTGCTAGCAGCTTAGGCAGCTCCTACAATGAGCAGTTCTTC.

J is TRBJ2-7 and V is TRBV7-9; 12 bases fit TRBD2. The CDR3 has 14 amino acids. Losses at the gene ends were 5 bases for V and 2 bases for J; bases not matched to a gene: 1. The germline V gene encodes CDR1 SEHNR and CDR2 FQNEAQ (reference sequence). The CDR3 coding sequence is TGTGCCAGCAGCCGGACTAGCGGGACCTACGAGCAGTACTTC. It yields the protein CASSRTSGTYEQYF.

The V call is TRBV27, the J call TRBJ2-3, with D perhaps TRBD1 (5 bases). Germline CDR1 reads MNHEY; CDR2 reads SMNVEV (reference sequence). The CDR3 runs 14 residues. Between the trimmed V and J ends, which lost 6 bases and 4 bases, there was a span of 14 bases. CDR3 bases: TGTGCCAGCAGGGGGCCGTTTCTTCCAGATACGCAGTATTTT. Translation gives CASRGPFLPDTQYF.